This T cell receptor (beta chain) originates from a study of blood T cells in healthy people across ages. The study's findings and limits: Measured against age, TCR beta diversity per million T cells decreased in a roughly linear manner.

On this clonotype: Its antigen is unidentified.

Each donor supplied approximately 10 milliliters of peripheral blood. A second PCR of roughly 7 to 11 cycles used a sample-barcoded 5' primer and a J-beta primer mix. CDR3-containing paired-end reads numbering at least 2.5 million came from each sample. MiXCR, run by TCRdb on the 5' RACE reads, gives a single entry per CDR3 protein. The sample lists 1.5 million to 2 million distinct CDR3 sequences; around 42% were seen once. Germline CDR1 MNHEY, CDR2 SVGAGI. The CDR3 totals 13 residues. Unmatched junction bases numbered 8, after V lost 8 bases and J lost 5 bases. This chain uses TRBV6-5 with TRBJ2-5, with TRBD2 identical over 7 bases. The receptor comes from a human donor in good health. Sequenced input: blood. The CDR3 region has the DNA TGTGCCAGCTTCGGGGAGGGACGGGAGACCCAGTACTTC. This codes for CASFGEGRETQYF.